This TCR beta chain was captured in a study of response to subunit inactivated influenza vaccine. The V gene's germline CDR1 is LGHNA and CDR2 YSLEER. The CDR3 has 15 residues. Trimming left V 1 base short and J 3 bases short, with 10 bases between. Only a few counts were recorded for this clonotype. Its antigen remains unknown. Study results and caveats: Each seasonal influenza vaccination, the authors suggested, recruits few new T cells.

TCRdb reprocessed the RT-PCR reads via MiXCR and lists one record per CDR3 protein. Altogether 430,000 or so distinct CDR3 sequences are present, roughly 9.8% being singletons, with the ten largest covering over 9.5%. The sample in question was PBMCs from blood, obtained 40 to 50 days after vaccination. This chain links TRBV4-3 with TRBJ2-1; maybe TRBD1 (6 bases). The sequence was obtained from a man in his fifties who received an inactivated influenza vaccine. In DNA, the CDR3 is TGCGCCAGCAGCCAAGGTGACAGGATCTACAATGAGCAGTTCTTC. Its protein is CASSQGDRIYNEQFF.